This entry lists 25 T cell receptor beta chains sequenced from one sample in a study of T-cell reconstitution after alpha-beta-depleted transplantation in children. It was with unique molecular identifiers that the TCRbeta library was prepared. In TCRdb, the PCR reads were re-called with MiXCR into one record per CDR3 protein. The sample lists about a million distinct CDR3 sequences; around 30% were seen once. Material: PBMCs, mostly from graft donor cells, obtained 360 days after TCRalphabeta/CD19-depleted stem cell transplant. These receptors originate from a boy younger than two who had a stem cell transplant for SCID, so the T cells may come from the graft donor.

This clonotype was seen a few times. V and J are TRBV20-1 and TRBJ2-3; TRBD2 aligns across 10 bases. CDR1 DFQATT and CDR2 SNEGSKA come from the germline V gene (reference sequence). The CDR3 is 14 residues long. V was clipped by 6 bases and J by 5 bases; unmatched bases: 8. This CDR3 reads CSARTSGVGDTQYF. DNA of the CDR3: TGCAGTGCCCGAACTAGCGGGGTGGGAGATACGCAGTATTTT.

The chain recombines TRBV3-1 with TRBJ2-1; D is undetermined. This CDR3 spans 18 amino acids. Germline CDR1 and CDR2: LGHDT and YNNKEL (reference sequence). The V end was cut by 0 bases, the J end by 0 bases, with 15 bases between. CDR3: CASSQERSVLSSYNEQFF. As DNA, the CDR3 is TGTGCCAGCAGCCAAGAAAGGAGCGTTCTAAGCTCCTACAATGAGCAGTTCTTC.

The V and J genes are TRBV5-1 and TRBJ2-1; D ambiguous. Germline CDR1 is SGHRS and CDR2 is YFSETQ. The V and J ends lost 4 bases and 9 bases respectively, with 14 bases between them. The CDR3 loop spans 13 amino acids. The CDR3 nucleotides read TGCGCCAGCAGCCTACCCCAGATAGGTGAGCAGTTCTTC. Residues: CASSLPQIGEQFF.

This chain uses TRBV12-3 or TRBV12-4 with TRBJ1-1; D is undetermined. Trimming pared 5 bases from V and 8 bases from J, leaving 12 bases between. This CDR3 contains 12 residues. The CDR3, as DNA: TGTGCCAGCAGTGCCGACGATGGGGAAGCTTTCTTT. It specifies CASSADDGEAFF.

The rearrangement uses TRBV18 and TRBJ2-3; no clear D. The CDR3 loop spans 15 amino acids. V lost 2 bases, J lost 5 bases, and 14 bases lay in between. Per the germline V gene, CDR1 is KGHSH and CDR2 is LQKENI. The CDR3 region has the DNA TGTGCCAGCTCACCAGATGCCGCTCCAATAGATACGCAGTATTTT. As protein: CASSPDAAPIDTQYF.

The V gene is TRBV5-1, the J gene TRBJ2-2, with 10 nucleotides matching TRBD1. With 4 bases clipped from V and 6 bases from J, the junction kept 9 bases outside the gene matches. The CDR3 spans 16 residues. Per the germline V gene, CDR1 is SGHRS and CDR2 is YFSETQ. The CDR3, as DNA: TGCGCCAGCAGCCCCCGGACAGGGGGAGGACCCGGGGAGCTGTTTTTT. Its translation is CASSPRTGGGPGELFF.

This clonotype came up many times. In nucleotides, the CDR3 is TGTGCCAGCAGCTTAGGGGACAGGGCCCAAGAGACCCAGTACTTC. This gives the protein CASSLGDRAQETQYF. This chain links TRBV7-2 with TRBJ2-5; 9 bases match TRBD1. This CDR3 is 15 amino acids long. The ends lost 1 base at V and 1 base at J; junction bases unmatched: 1. The germline CDR1 and CDR2 sequences are SGHTA and FQGNSA.

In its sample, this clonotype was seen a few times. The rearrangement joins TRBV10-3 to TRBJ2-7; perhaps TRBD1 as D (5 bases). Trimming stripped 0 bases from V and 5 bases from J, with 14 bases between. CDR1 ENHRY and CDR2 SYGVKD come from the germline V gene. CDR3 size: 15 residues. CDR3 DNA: TGTGCCATCAGTGAGTCGATAATAGGGGTCCACGAGCAGTACTTC. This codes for CAISESIIGVHEQYF.

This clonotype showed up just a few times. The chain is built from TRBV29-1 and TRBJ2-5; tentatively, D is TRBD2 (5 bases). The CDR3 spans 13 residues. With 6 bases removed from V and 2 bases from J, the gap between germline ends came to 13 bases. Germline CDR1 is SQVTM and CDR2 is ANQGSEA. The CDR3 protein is CSVSLRLQETQYF. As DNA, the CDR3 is TGCAGCGTCTCGCTGAGACTACAAGAGACCCAGTACTTC. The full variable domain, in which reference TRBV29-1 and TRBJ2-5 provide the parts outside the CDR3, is SAVISQKPSRDICQRGTSLTIQCQVDSQVTMMFWYRQQPGQSLTLIATANQGSEATYESGFVIDKFPISRPNLTFSTLTVSNMSPEDSSIYLCSVSLRLQETQYFGPGTRLLVL.

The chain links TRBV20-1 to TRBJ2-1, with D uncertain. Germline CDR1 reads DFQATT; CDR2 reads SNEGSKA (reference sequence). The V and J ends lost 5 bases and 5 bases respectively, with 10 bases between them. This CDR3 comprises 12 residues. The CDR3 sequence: CSASPDNNEQFF. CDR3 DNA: TGCAGTGCTTCCCCCGATAACAATGAGCAGTTCTTC.

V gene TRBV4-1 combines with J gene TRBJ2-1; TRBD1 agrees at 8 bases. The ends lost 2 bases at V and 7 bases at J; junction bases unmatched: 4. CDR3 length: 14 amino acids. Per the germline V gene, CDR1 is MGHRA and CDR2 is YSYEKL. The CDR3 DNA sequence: TGCGCCAGCAGCCAATCCGGGACAGGAAATGAGCAGTTCTTC. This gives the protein CASSQSGTGNEQFF.

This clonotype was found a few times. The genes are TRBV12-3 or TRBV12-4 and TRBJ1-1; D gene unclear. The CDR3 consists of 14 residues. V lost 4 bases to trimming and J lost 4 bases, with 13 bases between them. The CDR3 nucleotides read TGTGCCAGCAGTTCCAATACACGAGGCACTGAAGCTTTCTTT. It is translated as CASSSNTRGTEAFF.

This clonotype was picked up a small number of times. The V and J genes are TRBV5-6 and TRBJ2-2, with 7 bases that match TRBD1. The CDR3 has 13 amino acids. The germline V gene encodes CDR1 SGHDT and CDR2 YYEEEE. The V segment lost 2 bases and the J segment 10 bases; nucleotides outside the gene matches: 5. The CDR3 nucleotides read TGTGCCAGCAGCTTTCCCGGGACAGCGGAGCTGTTTTTT. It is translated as CASSFPGTAELFF.

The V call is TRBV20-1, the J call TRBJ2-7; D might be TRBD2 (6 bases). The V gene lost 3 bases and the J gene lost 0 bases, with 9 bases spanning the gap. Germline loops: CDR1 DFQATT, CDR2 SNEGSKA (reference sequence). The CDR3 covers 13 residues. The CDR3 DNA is TGCAGTGCTAGGGCGGGACTCTCCTACGAGCAGTACTTC. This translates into CSARAGLSYEQYF.

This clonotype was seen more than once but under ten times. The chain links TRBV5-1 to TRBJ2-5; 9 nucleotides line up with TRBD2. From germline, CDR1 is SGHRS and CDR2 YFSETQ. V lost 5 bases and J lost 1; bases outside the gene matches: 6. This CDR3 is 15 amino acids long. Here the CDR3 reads CASSPLAGIQETQYF. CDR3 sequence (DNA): TGCGCCAGCAGTCCTCTAGCGGGGATCCAAGAGACCCAGTACTTC.

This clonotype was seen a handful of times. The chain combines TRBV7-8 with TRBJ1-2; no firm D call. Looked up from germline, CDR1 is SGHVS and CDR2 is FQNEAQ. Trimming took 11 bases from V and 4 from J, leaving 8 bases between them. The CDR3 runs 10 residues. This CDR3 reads CAVGSYGYTF. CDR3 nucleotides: TGTGCCGTAGGGAGCTATGGCTACACCTTC. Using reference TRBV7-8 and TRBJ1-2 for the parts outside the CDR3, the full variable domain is GAGVSQSPRYKVAKRGQDVALRCDPISGHVSLFWYQQALGQGPEFLTYFQNEAQLDKSGLPSDRFFAERPEGSVSTLKIQRTQQEDSAVYLCAVGSYGYTFGSGTRLTVV.

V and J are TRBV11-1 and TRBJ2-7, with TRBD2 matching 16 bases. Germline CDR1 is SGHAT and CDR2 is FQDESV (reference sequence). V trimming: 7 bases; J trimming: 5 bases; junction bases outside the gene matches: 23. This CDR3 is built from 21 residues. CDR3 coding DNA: TGTGCCAGCACTCCCCACCGTCTGGGACTAGCGGGGGGGCTCCTTACGGACGAGCAGTACTTC. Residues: CASTPHRLGLAGGLLTDEQYF.

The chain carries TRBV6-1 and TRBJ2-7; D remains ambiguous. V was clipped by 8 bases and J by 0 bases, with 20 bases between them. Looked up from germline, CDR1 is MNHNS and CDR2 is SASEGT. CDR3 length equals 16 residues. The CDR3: CASAPNRIYYSYEQYF. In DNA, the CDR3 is TGTGCCAGCGCCCCTAATCGGATTTACTACTCCTACGAGCAGTACTTC.

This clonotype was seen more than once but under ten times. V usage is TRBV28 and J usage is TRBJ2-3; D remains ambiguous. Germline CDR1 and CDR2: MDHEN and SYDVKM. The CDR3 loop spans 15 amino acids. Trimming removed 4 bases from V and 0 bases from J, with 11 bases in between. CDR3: CASSSYRSSTDTQYF. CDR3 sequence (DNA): TGTGCCAGCAGTTCGTACCGGTCTAGCACAGATACGCAGTATTTT.

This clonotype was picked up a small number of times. CDR3 nucleotides: TGTGCCAGCAGTTCCCTCAGGGGGAAGGACTCCTACGAGCAGTACTTC. It is translated as CASSSLRGKDSYEQYF. The chain joins TRBV6-5 to TRBJ2-7; 7 positions agree with TRBD1. Per the germline V gene, CDR1 is MNHEY and CDR2 is SVGAGI. Trimming at V came to 4 bases and at J to 0 bases, leaving 9 bases not matched to a gene. The CDR3 has 16 amino acids.

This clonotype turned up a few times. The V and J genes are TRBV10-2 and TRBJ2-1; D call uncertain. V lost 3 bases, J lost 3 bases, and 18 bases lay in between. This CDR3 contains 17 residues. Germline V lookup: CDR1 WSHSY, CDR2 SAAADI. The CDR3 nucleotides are TGCGCCAGCAGTGACGCTTCCTACGGCCCTAGCTACAATGAGCAGTTCTTC. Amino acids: CASSDASYGPSYNEQFF.

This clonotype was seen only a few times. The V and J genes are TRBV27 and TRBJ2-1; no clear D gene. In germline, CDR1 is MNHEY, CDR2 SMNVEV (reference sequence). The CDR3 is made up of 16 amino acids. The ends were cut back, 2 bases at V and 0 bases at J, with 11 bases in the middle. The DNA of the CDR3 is TGTGCCAGCAGTTTACGGCGGCCCAGCTCCTACAATGAGCAGTTCTTC. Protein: CASSLRRPSSYNEQFF.

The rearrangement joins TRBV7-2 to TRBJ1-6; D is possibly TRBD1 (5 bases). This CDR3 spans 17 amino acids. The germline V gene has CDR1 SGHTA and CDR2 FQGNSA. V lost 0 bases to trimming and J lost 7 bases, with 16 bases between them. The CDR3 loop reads CASSLAGARGANSPLHF. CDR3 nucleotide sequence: TGTGCCAGCAGCTTAGCAGGGGCCCGTGGGGCGAATTCACCCCTCCACTTT.

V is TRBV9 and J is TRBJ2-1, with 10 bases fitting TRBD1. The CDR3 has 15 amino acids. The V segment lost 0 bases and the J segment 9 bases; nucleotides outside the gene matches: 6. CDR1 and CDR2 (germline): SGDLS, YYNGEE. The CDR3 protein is CASSVGGTGVSEQFF. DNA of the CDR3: TGTGCCAGCAGCGTAGGCGGGACAGGGGTTAGTGAGCAGTTCTTC. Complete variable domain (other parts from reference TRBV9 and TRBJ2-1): DSGVTQTPKHLITATGQRVTLRCSPRSGDLSVYWYQQSLDQGLQFLIQYYNGEERAKGNILERFSAQQFPDLHSELNLSSLELGDSALYFCASSVGGTGVSEQFFGPGTRLTVL.

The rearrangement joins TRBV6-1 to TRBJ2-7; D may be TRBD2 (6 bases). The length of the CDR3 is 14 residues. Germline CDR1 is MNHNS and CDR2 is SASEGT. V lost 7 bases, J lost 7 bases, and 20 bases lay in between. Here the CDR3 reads CASMSGRATGEQYF. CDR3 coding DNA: TGTGCCAGCATGAGCGGGCGCGCAACCGGGGAGCAGTACTTC.